Shown below are 30 T cell receptor beta chains from a single sample sequenced in a study of shared clonotypes between healthy human individuals. Naive CD8 cells lacked CD45RO and underwent positive selection for CCR7, leaving out terminally differentiated effector memory CD45RA+ cells. The repertoire was sequenced with immunoSEQ multiplex PCR; TCRdb's copy has only in-frame clones and lacks some. This table has approximately 600,000 clones, roughly 96% appearing once. Sequencing input: naive CD8+ T cells sorted from blood. The receptors were gathered from a woman younger than 45 in good health.

The V gene is TRBV5-4, the J gene TRBJ1-1; D not certain. V lost 6 bases and J lost 0, with 9 bases in between. In germline, CDR1 is SGHNT, CDR2 YYREEE (reference sequence). This CDR3 has 13 amino acids. CDR3 in amino acids: CASMPALNTEAFF. DNA of the CDR3: TGTGCCAGCATGCCAGCCTTGAACACTGAAGCTTTCTTT.

This chain uses TRBV5-5 with TRBJ2-7, with 8 bases matching TRBD1. Trimming cost V 4 bases and J 2 bases; bases outside gene matches: 5. This CDR3 is built from 14 residues. Germline CDR1 SGHKS, CDR2 YYEKEE (reference sequence). The CDR3 loop is CASSGARGPYEQYF. CDR3 DNA: TGTGCCAGCAGCGGGGCCAGGGGGCCCTACGAGCAGTACTTC. Complete variable domain (other parts from reference TRBV5-5 and TRBJ2-7): DAGVTQSPTHLIKTRGQQVTLRCSPISGHKSVSWYQQVLGQGPQFIFQYYEKEERGRGNFPDRFSARQFPNYSSELNVNALLLGDSALYLCASSGARGPYEQYFGPGTRLTVT.

The V and J genes are TRBV6-5 and TRBJ2-3; D unresolved. Germline-derived CDR1 and CDR2 are MNHEY and SVGAGI. Trimming took off 2 bases at V and 5 bases at J, with 17 bases between the two ends. CDR3 length equals 16 residues. The CDR3 protein is CASSYQSLTSEDTQYF. In DNA, the CDR3 is TGTGCCAGCAGTTACCAGTCGTTAACGAGCGAAGATACGCAGTATTTT.

This clone was recorded once. The identical CDR3 is also encoded by other nucleotide sequences in the sample. This chain links TRBV28 with TRBJ1-1; D might be TRBD1 (6 bases). This CDR3 spans 14 amino acids. The germline V and J ends were trimmed by 3 bases and 3 bases, with 11 bases remaining between them. Germline CDR1 and CDR2: MDHEN and SYDVKM. The CDR3 is CASSFRRGDTEAFF. The DNA of the CDR3 is TGTGCCAGCAGTTTTCGAAGGGGGGACACTGAAGCTTTCTTT.

Concerning this clone itself: Different DNA sequences within this sample yield the same CDR3. The V gene is TRBV5-4, the J gene TRBJ2-7; D unclear. The germline gives CDR1 SGHNT, CDR2 YYREEE (reference sequence). V dropped 3 bases and J dropped 5 bases, with 6 bases sitting between them. The CDR3 consists of 11 residues. The CDR3 coding sequence is TGTGCCAGCAGCTCCGAGGACGAGCAGTACTTC. This translates into CASSSEDEQYF.

This chain connects TRBV30 to TRBJ2-3; no clear D gene. The germline V gene has CDR1 GTSNPN and CDR2 SVGIG (reference sequence). Deletions cut 3 bases from V and 6 bases from J, with 13 bases between. This CDR3 is 13 amino acids long. The CDR3 nucleotides read TGTGCCTGGAGGACAACTCCGTGGGATACGCAGTATTTT. Translation: CAWRTTPWDTQYF.

The chain joins TRBV2 to TRBJ2-5; weak D call: TRBD2 (5 bases). The CDR3 is 14 residues long. The germline gives CDR1 SNHLY, CDR2 FYNNEI. V was pared by 8 bases and J by 5 bases, with 18 bases between. CDR3: CASPHTGGGETQYF. The CDR3 DNA is TGTGCCAGCCCCCATACTGGTGGCGGGGAGACCCAGTACTTC. The full variable domain, in which reference TRBV2 and TRBJ2-5 provide the parts outside the CDR3, is EPEVTQTPSHQVTQMGQEVILRCVPISNHLYFYWYRQILGQKVEFLVSFYNNEISEKSEIFDDQFSVERPDGSNFTLKIRSTKLEDSAMYFCASPHTGGGETQYFGPGTRLLVL.

The J gene is TRBJ2-5, the V gene TRBV30; D not certain. The tail of the sequence fits TRBJ2-7 better, so the J call may be wrong. Germline CDR1 GTSNPN, CDR2 SVGIG (reference sequence). The CDR3 length is 11 residues. The CDR3 region has the DNA TGTGCCTGGGGCAACAGCTACGAGCAGTACTTC. It yields the protein CAWGNSYEQYF.

This chain uses TRBV28 with TRBJ1-4; D uncertain. Per the germline V gene, CDR1 is MDHEN and CDR2 is SYDVKM. Trimming cost V 2 bases and J 0 bases, with 16 bases left between them. The CDR3 covers 18 residues. The CDR3 protein is CASSLTLGHWATNEKLFF. The CDR3 bases are TGTGCCAGCAGTTTAACGCTCGGCCATTGGGCAACTAATGAAAAACTGTTTTTT. The whole variable domain, remainder taken from reference TRBV28 and TRBJ1-4, is DVKVTQSSRYLVKRTGEKVFLECVQDMDHENMFWYRQDPGLGLRLIYFSYDVKMKEKGDIPEGYSVSREKKERFSLILESASTNQTSMYLCASSLTLGHWATNEKLFFGSGTQLSVL.

V usage is TRBV28 and J usage is TRBJ2-3, with a possible D match to TRBD1 (5 bases). The CDR3 runs 14 residues. Germline V lookup: CDR1 MDHEN, CDR2 SYDVKM. Trimming cost V 3 bases and J 4 bases, with 11 bases left between them. DNA for the CDR3: TGTGCCAGCAGTTTTTCAGCAGGGTCAGATACGCAGTATTTT. Its protein is CASSFSAGSDTQYF.

V usage is TRBV6-5 and J usage is TRBJ1-1; possibly TRBD1 for D (5 bases). The CDR3 runs to 14 residues. V was trimmed by 0 bases and J by 5 bases, leaving 10 bases between them. Germline assignment: CDR1 MNHEY and CDR2 SVGAGI. The CDR3 protein is CASSYSNGGTEAFF. The CDR3 nucleotides are TGTGCCAGCAGTTACTCGAACGGGGGTACTGAAGCTTTCTTT.

The table lists this clone with a count of one. The chain uses TRBV27 and TRBJ1-5; a weak D match, TRBD1 (6 bases). CDR3 size: 15 residues. The germline V gene encodes CDR1 MNHEY and CDR2 SMNVEV (reference sequence). V was shortened by 5 bases and J by 7 bases, with 18 bases between the two germline ends. The CDR3 loop is CASSPSGGAHQPQHF. The CDR3 DNA reads as TGTGCCAGCAGTCCATCTGGGGGGGCGCACCAGCCCCAGCATTTT.

The V and J genes are TRBV27 and TRBJ2-1; D is possibly TRBD2 (5 bases). V gave up 7 bases and J gave up 3 bases, with 13 bases separating them. This CDR3 region has 14 residues. Looked up from germline, CDR1 is MNHEY and CDR2 is SMNVEV (reference sequence). Written as DNA, the CDR3 is TGTGCCAGCAAGGCGGGTAACAACTACAATGAGCAGTTCTTC. Encoded protein: CASKAGNNYNEQFF.

V is TRBV28 and J is TRBJ1-4; D remains ambiguous. The CDR3 covers 16 residues. Trimming pared 4 bases from V and 0 bases from J, leaving 12 bases between. Germline CDR1 reads MDHEN; CDR2 reads SYDVKM. The CDR3 DNA sequence: TGTGCCAGCAGTTACGCTCGAGGGACAACTAATGAAAAACTGTTTTTT. Its translation is CASSYARGTTNEKLFF.

The chain links TRBV13 to TRBJ2-1, with TRBD2 matching 7 bases. Trimming at V came to 4 bases and at J to 0 bases, leaving 6 bases not matched to a gene. Germline values: CDR1 PRHDT, CDR2 FYEKMQ (reference sequence). This CDR3 has 16 amino acids. The CDR3 reads CASSSPSGSSYNEQFF. CDR3 DNA sequence: TGTGCCAGCAGCTCCCCTAGCGGCAGCTCCTACAATGAGCAGTTCTTC. Combining the CDR3 with reference TRBV13 and TRBJ2-1 gives the whole variable domain AAGVIQSPRHLIKEKRETATLKCYPIPRHDTVYWYQQGPGQDPQFLISFYEKMQSDKGSIPDRFSAQQFSDYHSELNMSSLELGDSALYFCASSSPSGSSYNEQFFGPGTRLTVL.

The V gene is TRBV19, the J gene TRBJ2-7, with D possibly being TRBD1 or TRBD2 (5 bases each). The CDR3 has 14 amino acids. V shed 5 bases and J shed 5 bases, with 16 bases lying between them. Germline lookup yields CDR1 LNHDA and CDR2 SQIVND (reference sequence). DNA for the CDR3: TGTGCCAGTAGTCCGGGAAGGGGCTGGGACGAGCAGTACTTC. Protein product: CASSPGRGWDEQYF.

This chain links TRBV20-1 with TRBJ1-1; D might be TRBD1 (5 bases). The ends were cut back, 0 bases at V and 12 bases at J, with 11 bases in the middle. The CDR3 covers 11 residues. Germline CDR1 DFQATT, CDR2 SNEGSKA (reference sequence). CDR3 sequence (DNA): TGCAGTGCTAGAGAGGGGGGAACCCCTTTCTTT. Translated, it gives CSAREGGTPFF.

The V call is TRBV27, the J call TRBJ2-3; 10 bases agree with TRBD2. This CDR3 spans 15 amino acids. The germline V gene has CDR1 MNHEY and CDR2 SMNVEV (reference sequence). J was trimmed by 3 bases and V by 4 bases; bases with no gene match: 4. CDR3 region: CASSSTSGLTDTQYF. CDR3 in DNA: TGTGCCAGCAGTTCGACTAGCGGGTTAACAGATACGCAGTATTTT.

CDR3 DNA: TGTGCCAGCAGCTTAGGGGGGGGCCCGGGAAATCAGCCCCAGCATTTT. Translation: CASSLGGGPGNQPQHF. The chain uses TRBV7-8 and TRBJ1-5; D is perhaps TRBD1 (6 bases). CDR1 is SGHVS and CDR2 is FQNEAQ in the germline V gene. V gave up 1 base and J gave up 4 bases, with 14 bases separating them. CDR3 length: 16 amino acids.

The chain combines TRBV5-4 with TRBJ1-1; D uncertain. V lost 3 bases to trimming and J lost 1 base, with 7 bases between them. Germline V gene sequence: CDR1 SGHNT, CDR2 YYREEE (reference sequence). CDR3 size: 13 residues. The CDR3 spells CASSYTENTEAFF. CDR3 nucleotide sequence: TGTGCCAGCAGCTACACTGAGAACACTGAAGCTTTCTTT.

The chain carries TRBV28 and TRBJ2-7, with a possible D match to TRBD1 (6 bases). There are 15 residues in the CDR3. Between the trimmed V and J ends, which lost 10 bases and 7 bases, there was a span of 26 bases. Per the germline V gene, CDR1 is MDHEN and CDR2 is SYDVKM. The CDR3 coding sequence is TGTGCCACCTTAGGTACGGGACAAACCCTTTGGGAGCAGTACTTC. Its translation: CATLGTGQTLWEQYF.

A single count supports this clone. V and J are TRBV4-1 and TRBJ2-2; D perhaps matches TRBD2 (5 bases). The V and J ends lost 1 base and 3 bases respectively, with 15 bases between them. The CDR3 runs 17 residues. Germline V gives CDR1 MGHRA, CDR2 YSYEKL. This chain's CDR3 is CASSQGGAPVDTGELFF. Here the CDR3 DNA reads TGCGCCAGCAGCCAAGGGGGAGCCCCCGTGGACACCGGGGAGCTGTTTTTT.

The chain couples TRBV13 to TRBJ2-7, with D perhaps matching TRBD1 or TRBD2 (5 bases each). CDR1 and CDR2 (germline): PRHDT, FYEKMQ (reference sequence). Trimming cost V 5 bases and J 1 base, with 12 bases left between them. CDR3 length equals 14 residues. CDR3 sequence reads: CASSQRGGSYEQYF. The CDR3 DNA sequence: TGTGCCAGCAGCCAGAGGGGCGGATCCTACGAGCAGTACTTC.

V is TRBV7-9 and J is TRBJ2-1, with D hard to call. Trimming took off 1 base at V and 6 bases at J, with 16 bases between the two ends. The CDR3 spans 16 residues. Germline values: CDR1 SEHNR, CDR2 FQNEAQ (reference sequence). The CDR3 spells CASSLGPPTRPNEQFF. CDR3 in DNA: TGTGCCAGCAGCTTAGGGCCCCCCACCAGACCCAATGAGCAGTTCTTC. Full variable domain (missing parts from reference TRBV7-9 and TRBJ2-1): DTGVSQNPRHKITKRGQNVTFRCDPISEHNRLYWYRQTLGQGPEFLTYFQNEAQLEKSRLLSDRFSAERPKGSFSTLEIQRTEQGDSAMYLCASSLGPPTRPNEQFFGPGTRLTVL.

The gene calls are TRBV27 and TRBJ1-5; the D is unclear. Trimming stripped 5 bases from V and 4 bases from J, with 18 bases between. The germline V gene encodes CDR1 MNHEY and CDR2 SMNVEV (reference sequence). The length of the CDR3 is 16 residues. The CDR3 DNA reads TGTGCCAGCAGTCCCTCCCACGAGATCGTTAATCAGCCCCAGCATTTT. The encoded protein is CASSPSHEIVNQPQHF.

In its sample, this clone was seen once. The chain has TRBV5-1 and TRBJ1-1; no reliable D call. Trimming took off 2 bases at V and 4 bases at J, with 6 bases between the two ends. There are 12 residues in the CDR3. The germline V gene encodes CDR1 SGHRS and CDR2 YFSETQ. Here the CDR3 reads CASSFLGTEAFF. Written as DNA, the CDR3 is TGCGCCAGCAGCTTTCTGGGCACTGAAGCTTTCTTT.

This sequence joins TRBV15 and TRBJ2-5; D not certain. The CDR3 sequence is 14 residues long. Germline lookup yields CDR1 LNHNV and CDR2 YYDKDF (reference sequence). Trimming took 0 bases from V and 1 from J, leaving 6 bases between them. The CDR3 DNA sequence: TGTGCCACCAGCAGAGATGACTTCCAAGAGACCCAGTACTTC. It yields the protein CATSRDDFQETQYF.

V and J are TRBV29-1 and TRBJ2-1; TRBD1 aligns across 7 bases. Looked up from germline, CDR1 is SQVTM and CDR2 is ANQGSEA. V trimming: 7 bases; J trimming: 5 bases; junction bases outside the gene matches: 5. The length of the CDR3 is 12 residues. CDR3 bases: TGCAGCGAAGACAGGGTTAACAATGAGCAGTTCTTC. Protein product: CSEDRVNNEQFF.

This rearrangement joins TRBV27 to TRBJ2-5; possible D gene TRBD2, 7 bases. The CDR3 is 14 amino acids. Germline CDR1 is MNHEY and CDR2 is SMNVEV (reference sequence). The V end was cut by 6 bases, the J end by 7 bases, with 18 bases between. The CDR3, as DNA: TGTGCCAGCAGCCTCCGGGGGGCCTCTGGGACCCAGTACTTC. It is translated as CASSLRGASGTQYF.

This clone was picked up one time. CDR3 amino acids: CASSYGAPDYEQYF. The CDR3 DNA is TGTGCCAGCAGTTACGGAGCGCCCGACTACGAGCAGTACTTC. This sequence joins TRBV6-6 and TRBJ2-7; no clear D gene. V lost 2 bases and J lost 3, with 11 bases in between. This CDR3 has 14 residues. The germline V gene has CDR1 MNHNY and CDR2 SVGAGI (reference sequence).